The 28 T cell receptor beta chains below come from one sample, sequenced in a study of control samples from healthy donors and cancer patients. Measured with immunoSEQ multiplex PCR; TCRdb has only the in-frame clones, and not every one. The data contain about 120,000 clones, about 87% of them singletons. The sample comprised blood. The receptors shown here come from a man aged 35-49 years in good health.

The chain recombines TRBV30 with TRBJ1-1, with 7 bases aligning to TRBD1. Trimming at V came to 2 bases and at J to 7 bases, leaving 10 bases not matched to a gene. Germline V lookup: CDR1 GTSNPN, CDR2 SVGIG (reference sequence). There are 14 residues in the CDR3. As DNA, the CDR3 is TGTGCCTGGAGTTATGCACACAGGGGAAGTGAAGCTTTCTTT. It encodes CAWSYAHRGSEAFF. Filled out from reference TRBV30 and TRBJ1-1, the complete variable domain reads SQTIHQWPATLVQPVGSPLSLECTVEGTSNPNLYWYRQAAGRGLQLLFYSVGIGQISSEVPQNLSASRPQDRQFILSSKKLLLSDSGFYLCAWSYAHRGSEAFFGQGTRLTVV.

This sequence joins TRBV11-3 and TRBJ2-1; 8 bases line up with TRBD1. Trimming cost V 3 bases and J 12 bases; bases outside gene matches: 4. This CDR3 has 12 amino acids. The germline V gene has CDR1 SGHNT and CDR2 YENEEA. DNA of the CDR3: TGTGCCAGCAGCTTCGAAACAGGGGGGCAGTTCTTC. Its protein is CASSFETGGQFF. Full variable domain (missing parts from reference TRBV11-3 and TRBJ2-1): EAGVVQSPRYKIIEKKQPVAFWCNPISGHNTLYWYLQNLGQGPELLIRYENEEAVDDSQLPKDRFSAERLKGVDSTLKIQPAELGDSAVYLCASSFETGGQFFGPGTRLTVL.

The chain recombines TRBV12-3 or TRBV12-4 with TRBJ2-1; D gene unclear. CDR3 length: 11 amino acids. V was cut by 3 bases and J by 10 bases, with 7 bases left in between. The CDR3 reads CASSFTEEQFF. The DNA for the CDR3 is TGTGCCAGCAGTTTTACAGAGGAGCAGTTCTTC.

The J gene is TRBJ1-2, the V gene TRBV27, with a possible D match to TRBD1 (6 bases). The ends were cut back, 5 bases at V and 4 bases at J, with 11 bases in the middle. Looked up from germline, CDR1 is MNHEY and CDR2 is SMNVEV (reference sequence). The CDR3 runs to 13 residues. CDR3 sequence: CASSTQGPYGYTF. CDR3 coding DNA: TGTGCCAGCAGTACCCAGGGGCCCTATGGCTACACCTTC.

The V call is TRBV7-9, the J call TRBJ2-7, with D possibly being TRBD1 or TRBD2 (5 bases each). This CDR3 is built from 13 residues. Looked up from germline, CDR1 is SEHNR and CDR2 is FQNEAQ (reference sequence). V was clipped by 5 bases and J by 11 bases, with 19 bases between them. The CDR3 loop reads CASSIVGVAGKYF. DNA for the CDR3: TGTGCCAGCAGCATAGTGGGGGTGGCAGGGAAGTACTTC.

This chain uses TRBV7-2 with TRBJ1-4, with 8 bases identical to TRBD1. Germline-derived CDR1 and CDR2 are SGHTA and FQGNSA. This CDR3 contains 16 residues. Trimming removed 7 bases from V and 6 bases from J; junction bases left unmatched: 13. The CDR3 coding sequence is TGTGCCAGCATTAGTGTAGCGGACAGGGTTCATGAAAAACTGTTTTTT. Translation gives CASISVADRVHEKLFF.

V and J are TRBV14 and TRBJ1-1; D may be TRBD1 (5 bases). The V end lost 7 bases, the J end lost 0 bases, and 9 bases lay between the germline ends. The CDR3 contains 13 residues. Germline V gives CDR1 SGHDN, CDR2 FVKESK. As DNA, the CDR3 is TGTGCCAGCACCAGGGTCATGAACACTGAAGCTTTCTTT. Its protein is CASTRVMNTEAFF.

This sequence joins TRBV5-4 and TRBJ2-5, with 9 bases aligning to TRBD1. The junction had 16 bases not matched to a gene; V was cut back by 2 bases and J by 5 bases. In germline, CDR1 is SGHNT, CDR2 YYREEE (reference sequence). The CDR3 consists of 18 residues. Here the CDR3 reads CASSFSSGSNRGLETQYF. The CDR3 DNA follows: TGTGCCAGCAGCTTTTCTTCAGGTTCGAACAGGGGGCTTGAGACCCAGTACTTC.

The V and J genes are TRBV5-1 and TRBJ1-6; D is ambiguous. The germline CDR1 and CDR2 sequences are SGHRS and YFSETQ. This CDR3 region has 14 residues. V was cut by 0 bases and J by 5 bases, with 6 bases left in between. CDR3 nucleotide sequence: TGCGCCAGCAGCTTGGAAGGTGATAATTCACCCCTCCACTTT. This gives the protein CASSLEGDNSPLHF.

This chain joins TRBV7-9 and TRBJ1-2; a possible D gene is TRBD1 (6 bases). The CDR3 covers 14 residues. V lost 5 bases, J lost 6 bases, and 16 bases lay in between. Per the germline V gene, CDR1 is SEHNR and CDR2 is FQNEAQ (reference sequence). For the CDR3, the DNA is TGTGCCAGCAGCCCTGGGCAGGGGAGAGATGGCTACACCTTC. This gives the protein CASSPGQGRDGYTF.

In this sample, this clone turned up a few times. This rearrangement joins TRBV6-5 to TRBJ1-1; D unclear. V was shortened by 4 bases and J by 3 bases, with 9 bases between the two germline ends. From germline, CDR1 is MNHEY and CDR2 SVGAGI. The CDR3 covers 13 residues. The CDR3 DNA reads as TGTGCCAGCAGTTCCCTAGCATACACTGAAGCTTTCTTT. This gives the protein CASSSLAYTEAFF.

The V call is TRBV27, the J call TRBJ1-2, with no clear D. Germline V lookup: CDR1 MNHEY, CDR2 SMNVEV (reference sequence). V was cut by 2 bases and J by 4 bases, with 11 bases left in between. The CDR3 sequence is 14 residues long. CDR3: CASSLMPRSYGYTF. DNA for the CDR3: TGTGCCAGCAGTTTAATGCCCCGGAGCTATGGCTACACCTTC.

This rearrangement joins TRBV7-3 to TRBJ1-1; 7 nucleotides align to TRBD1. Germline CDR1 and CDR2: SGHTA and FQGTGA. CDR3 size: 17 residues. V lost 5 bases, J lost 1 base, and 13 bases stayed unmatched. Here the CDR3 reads CASSQFPSWDRNTEAFF. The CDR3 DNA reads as TGTGCCAGCAGCCAATTTCCGAGTTGGGACAGGAACACTGAAGCTTTCTTT. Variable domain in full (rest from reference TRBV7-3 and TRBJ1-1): GAGVSQTPSNKVTEKGKYVELRCDPISGHTALYWYRQSLGQGPEFLIYFQGTGAADDSGLPNDRFFAVRPEGSVSTLKIQRTERGDSAVYLCASSQFPSWDRNTEAFFGQGTRLTVV.

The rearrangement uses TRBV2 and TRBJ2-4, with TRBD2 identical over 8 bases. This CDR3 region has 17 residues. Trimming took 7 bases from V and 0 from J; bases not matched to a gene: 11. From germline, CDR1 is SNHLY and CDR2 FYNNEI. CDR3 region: CASMGSGESLAKNIQYF. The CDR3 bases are TGTGCCAGCATGGGTAGCGGGGAGTCCCTAGCCAAAAACATTCAGTACTTC.

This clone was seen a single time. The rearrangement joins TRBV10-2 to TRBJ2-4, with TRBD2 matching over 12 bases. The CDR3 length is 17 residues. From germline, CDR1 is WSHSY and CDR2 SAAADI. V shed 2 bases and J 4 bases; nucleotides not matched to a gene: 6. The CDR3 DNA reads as TGCGCCAGCAGTGAGGGCTACGGACTAGCGGGGAAAAACATTCAGTACTTC. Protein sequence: CASSEGYGLAGKNIQYF.

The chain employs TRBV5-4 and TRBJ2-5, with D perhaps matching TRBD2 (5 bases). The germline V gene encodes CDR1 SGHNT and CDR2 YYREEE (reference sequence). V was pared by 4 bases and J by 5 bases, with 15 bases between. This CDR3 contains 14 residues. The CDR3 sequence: CASSLKLATETQYF. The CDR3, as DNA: TGTGCCAGCAGCCTAAAGCTAGCTACGGAGACCCAGTACTTC.

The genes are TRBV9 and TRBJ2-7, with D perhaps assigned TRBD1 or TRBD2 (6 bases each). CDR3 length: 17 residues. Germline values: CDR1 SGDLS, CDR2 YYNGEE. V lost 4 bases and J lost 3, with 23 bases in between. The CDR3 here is CASSLGGPAALDYEQYF. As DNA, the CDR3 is TGTGCCAGCAGCTTAGGGGGGCCGGCGGCGCTTGACTACGAGCAGTACTTC.

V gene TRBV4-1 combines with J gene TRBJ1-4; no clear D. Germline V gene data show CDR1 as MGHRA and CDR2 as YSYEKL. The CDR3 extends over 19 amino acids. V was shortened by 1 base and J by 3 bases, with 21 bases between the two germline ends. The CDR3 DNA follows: TGCGCCAGCAGCCAAGGGGTACAGACGAAGACGCAAGCTAATGAAAAACTGTTTTTT. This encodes CASSQGVQTKTQANEKLFF.

The CDR3 reads CASSLGLAPDTQYF. CDR3 in DNA: TGTGCCAGCAGCTTAGGATTAGCCCCCGATACGCAGTATTTT. V usage is TRBV7-2 and J usage is TRBJ2-3; D call uncertain. V gave up 1 base and J gave up 6 bases, with 11 bases separating them. The CDR3 length is 14 residues. Germline V CDR1 and CDR2: SGHTA, FQGNSA.

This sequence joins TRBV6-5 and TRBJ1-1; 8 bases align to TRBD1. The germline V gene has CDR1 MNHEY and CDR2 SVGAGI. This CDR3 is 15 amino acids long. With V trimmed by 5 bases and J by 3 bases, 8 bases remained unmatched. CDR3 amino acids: CASSTKTGAYTEAFF. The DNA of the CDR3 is TGTGCCAGCAGTACCAAGACAGGGGCGTACACTGAAGCTTTCTTT.

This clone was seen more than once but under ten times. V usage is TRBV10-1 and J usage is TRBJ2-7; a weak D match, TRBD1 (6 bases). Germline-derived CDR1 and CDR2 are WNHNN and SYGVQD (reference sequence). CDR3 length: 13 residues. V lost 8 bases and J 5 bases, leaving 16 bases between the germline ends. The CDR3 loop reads CASGRGGFHEQYF. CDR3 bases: TGCGCCAGCGGCAGGGGTGGTTTCCACGAGCAGTACTTC.

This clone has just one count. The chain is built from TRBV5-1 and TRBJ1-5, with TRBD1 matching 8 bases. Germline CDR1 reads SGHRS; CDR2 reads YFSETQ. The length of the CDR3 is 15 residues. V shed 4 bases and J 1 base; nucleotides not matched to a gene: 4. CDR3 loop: CASSLGQGSNQPQHF. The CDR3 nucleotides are TGCGCCAGCAGCCTTGGACAGGGAAGCAATCAGCCCCAGCATTTT. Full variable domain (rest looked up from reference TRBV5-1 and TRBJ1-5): KAGVTQTPRYLIKTRGQQVTLSCSPISGHRSVSWYQQTPGQGLQFLFEYFSETQRNKGNFPGRFSGRQFSNSRSEMNVSTLELGDSALYLCASSLGQGSNQPQHFGDGTRLSIL.

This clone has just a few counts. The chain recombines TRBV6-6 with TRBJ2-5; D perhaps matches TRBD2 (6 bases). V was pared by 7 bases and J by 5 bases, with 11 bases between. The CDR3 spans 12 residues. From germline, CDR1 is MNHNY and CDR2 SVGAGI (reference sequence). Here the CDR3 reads CASNGGAETQYF. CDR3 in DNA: TGTGCCAGCAACGGGGGTGCGGAGACCCAGTACTTC.

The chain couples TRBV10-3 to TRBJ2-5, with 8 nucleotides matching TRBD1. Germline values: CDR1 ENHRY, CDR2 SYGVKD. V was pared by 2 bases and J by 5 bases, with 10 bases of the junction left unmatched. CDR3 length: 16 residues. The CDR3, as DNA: TGTGCCATCAGTGAGCCACGGACAGGGAATTCGGAGACCCAGTACTTC. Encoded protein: CAISEPRTGNSETQYF.

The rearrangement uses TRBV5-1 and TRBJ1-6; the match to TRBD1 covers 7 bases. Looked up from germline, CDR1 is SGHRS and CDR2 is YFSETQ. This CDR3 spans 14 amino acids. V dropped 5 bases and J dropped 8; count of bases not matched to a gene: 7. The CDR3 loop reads CASRTGTADSPLHF. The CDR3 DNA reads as TGCGCCAGCAGAACCGGGACAGCCGATTCACCCCTCCACTTT.

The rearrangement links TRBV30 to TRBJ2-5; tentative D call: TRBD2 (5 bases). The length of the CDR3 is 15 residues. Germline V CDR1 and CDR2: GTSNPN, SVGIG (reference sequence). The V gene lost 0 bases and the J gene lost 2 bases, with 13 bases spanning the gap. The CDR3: CAWSVQRRIQETQYF. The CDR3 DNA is TGTGCCTGGAGTGTACAAAGGAGGATTCAAGAGACCCAGTACTTC.

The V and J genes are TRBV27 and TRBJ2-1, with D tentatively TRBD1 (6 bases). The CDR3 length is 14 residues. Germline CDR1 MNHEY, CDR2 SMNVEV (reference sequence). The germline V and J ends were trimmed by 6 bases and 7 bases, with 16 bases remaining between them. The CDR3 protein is CASSLLGARNEQFF. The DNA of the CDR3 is TGTGCCAGCAGCCTACTGGGGGCGCGAAATGAGCAGTTCTTC.

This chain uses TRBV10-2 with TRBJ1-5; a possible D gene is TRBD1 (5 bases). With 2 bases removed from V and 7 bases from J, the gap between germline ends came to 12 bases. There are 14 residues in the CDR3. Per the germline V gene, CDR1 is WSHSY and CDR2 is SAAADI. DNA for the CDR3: TGCGCCAGCAGTGAGCTGGTGAGGGGCCAGCCCCAGCATTTT. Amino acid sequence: CASSELVRGQPQHF.